These 32 T cell receptor beta chains originate from one sample sequenced in a study of metastatic and nonmetastatic thyroid tumors. Using MiXCR, TCRdb re-called clones from the PCR reads. There are about 69,000 clones in the sample; 14% occur only once, and about 6.5% lies in the top ten. No treatment of any kind had been given to any patient before thyroid surgery. Sequenced input: blood. These receptors all come from a male donor with papillary thyroid cancer or a benign thyroid nodule (not recorded which). Some clones in this sample may be carry-over from other donors' samples.

The sample holds many counts of this clone. The chain recombines TRBV2 with TRBJ2-2, with D perhaps TRBD1 (6 bases). The CDR3 loop spans 16 amino acids. Trimming stripped 8 bases from V and 2 bases from J, with 18 bases between. CDR1 and CDR2 (germline): SNHLY, FYNNEI. CDR3 sequence reads: CASLPHGGQNTGELFF. CDR3 in DNA: TGTGCCAGCTTACCCCATGGGGGACAAAACACCGGGGAGCTGTTTTTT.

This clone was seen at least ten times. The conserved final phenylalanine or tryptophan is absent from the CDR3, which likely points to a read error. V and J are TRBV12-3 or TRBV12-4 and TRBJ2-1, with D unresolved. The V end lost 4 bases, the J end lost 4 bases, and 5 bases lay between the germline ends. CDR3 length: 12 amino acids. CDR3: CASSSPYNEQFL. In DNA form, the CDR3 reads TGTGCCAGCAGTTCCCCGTACAATGAGCAGTTCCTC.

In this sample, this clone turned up many times. The limits of the CDR3 on the DNA are not certain, so only TCRdb's listed CDR3 is given. In the same sample, other DNA sequences code for this CDR3. This rearrangement joins TRBV5-6 to TRBJ1-2; TRBD1 reflects the table's D call only, with no check against the DNA. The CDR3 totals 14 residues, both ends included. Germline values: CDR1 SGHDT, CDR2 YYEEEE. CDR3 region: CASSFRARERGYTF.

This clone was seen at least ten times. The V and J genes are TRBV2 and TRBJ2-1; tentatively, D is TRBD1 or TRBD2 (5 bases each). The CDR3 is 18 residues long. Per germline, CDR1 SNHLY and CDR2 FYNNEI. V was cut by 6 bases and J by 5 bases, with 26 bases left in between. CDR3 DNA: TGTGCCAGCAGCCTACTAATTTCCCAGACAGCGGTGGACAATGAGCAGTTCTTC. Protein product: CASSLLISQTAVDNEQFF.

This clone was seen ten or more times. The rearrangement joins TRBV6-1 to TRBJ2-7; 10 nucleotides match TRBD1. Losses at the gene ends were 5 bases for V and 9 bases for J; bases not matched to a gene: 16. This CDR3 has 16 residues. The germline gives CDR1 MNHNS, CDR2 SASEGT. The CDR3 here is CASSPSGTGELVPQYF. Here the CDR3 DNA reads TGTGCCAGCAGTCCCTCTGGGACAGGGGAATTAGTGCCGCAGTACTTC.

On this clone: Possible read error: a much larger clone is one base away. The rearrangement joins TRBV6-2 or TRBV6-3 to TRBJ2-5, with D uncertain. The CDR3 sequence is 12 residues long. Trimming stripped 10 bases from V and 0 bases from J, with 9 bases between. Germline V gene sequence: CDR1 MNHEY, CDR2 SVGEGT. This CDR3 reads CATAWYQETQYF. The CDR3 DNA sequence: TGTGCCACAGCCTGGTACCAAGAGACCCAGTACTTC.

The table lists this clone with many counts. The J gene is TRBJ2-3, the V gene TRBV2, with 9 positions matching TRBD1. V shed 2 bases and J 0 bases; nucleotides not matched to a gene: 6. The CDR3 consists of 17 residues. CDR1 is SNHLY and CDR2 is FYNNEI in the germline V gene. The CDR3 is CASSESRTGDSTDTQYF. The CDR3 DNA follows: TGTGCCAGCAGTGAAAGCCGGACAGGGGATAGCACAGATACGCAGTATTTT.

This clone was counted ten times or more. This chain connects TRBV20-1 to TRBJ2-2; 11 bases fit TRBD2. Germline trimming cut 6 bases from V and 4 bases from J; bases unmatched to any gene: 7. The CDR3 spans 15 residues. CDR1 is DFQATT and CDR2 is SNEGSKA in the germline V gene (reference sequence). The CDR3 DNA reads as TGCAGTGCCTTAGCGGGAGGGCCGGGCACCGGGGAGCTGTTTTTT. This gives the protein CSALAGGPGTGELFF.

This clone was seen ten or more times. The chain recombines TRBV29-1 with TRBJ2-7, with TRBD2 as a possible D gene (7 bases). The germline CDR1 and CDR2 sequences are SQVTM and ANQGSEA. Trimming took 8 bases from V and 7 from J, leaving 15 bases between them. The CDR3 consists of 11 residues. This chain's CDR3 is CSFLRGGEQYF. In nucleotides, the CDR3 is TGCAGCTTCCTGAGGGGGGGAGAGCAGTACTTC.

In its sample, this clone was seen many times. The V call is TRBV20-1, the J call TRBJ1-2; D gene ambiguous. Between the trimmed V and J ends, which lost 3 bases and 0 bases, there was a span of 2 bases. Germline values: CDR1 DFQATT, CDR2 SNEGSKA (reference sequence). The CDR3 contains 11 residues. In DNA form, the CDR3 reads TGCAGTGCTAGGTCTAACTATGGCTACACCTTC. It translates to CSARSNYGYTF.

Only a few counts were recorded for this clone. The chain uses TRBV6-6 and TRBJ2-1; 8 bases agree with TRBD2. The junction had 9 bases not matched to a gene; V was cut back by 2 bases and J by 6 bases. This CDR3 comprises 16 residues. In germline, CDR1 is MNHNY, CDR2 SVGAGI (reference sequence). The CDR3 DNA is TGTGCCAGCAGTTACCGAACTAGCGGAGGGGTCAATGAGCAGTTCTTC. It specifies CASSYRTSGGVNEQFF.

V and J are TRBV6-1 and TRBJ2-2, with D tentatively TRBD1 (6 bases). This CDR3 is 17 amino acids long. Per the germline V gene, CDR1 is MNHNS and CDR2 is SASEGT. V lost 2 bases, J lost 6 bases, and 19 bases lay in between. The CDR3 protein is CASSESWYRASPGELFF. For the CDR3, the DNA is TGTGCCAGCAGTGAATCGTGGTACAGGGCGAGCCCCGGGGAGCTGTTTTTT.

This clone was seen repeatedly, ten times or more. The chain employs TRBV7-2 and TRBJ2-3; 7 nucleotides line up with TRBD2. With 5 bases clipped from V and 2 bases from J, the junction kept 13 bases outside the gene matches. The CDR3 spans 17 residues. Germline assignment: CDR1 SGHTA and CDR2 FQGNSA. Here the CDR3 DNA reads TGTGCCAGCAGCCTCAGTGTGGGGGGGGTTTACACAGATACGCAGTATTTT. It is translated as CASSLSVGGVYTDTQYF.

The sample holds many counts of this clone. This chain joins TRBV4-3 and TRBJ2-7; 9 bases fit TRBD1. The CDR3 totals 16 residues. V shed 3 bases and J 3 bases; nucleotides not matched to a gene: 9. The germline V gene encodes CDR1 LGHNA and CDR2 YSLEER. The DNA for the CDR3 is TGCGCCAGCAGCCAGGACACGGGACAGGGATACTACGAGCAGTACTTC. It codes for CASSQDTGQGYYEQYF.

This clone was seen many times. This chain joins TRBV5-1 and TRBJ1-1; tentatively, D is TRBD1 (5 bases). The germline V gene has CDR1 SGHRS and CDR2 YFSETQ. CDR3 length equals 14 residues. V was pared by 4 bases and J by 6 bases, with 16 bases between. CDR3 nucleotides: TGCGCCAGCAGCCTTGATCAGGGTACCGCTGAAGCTTTCTTT. Residues: CASSLDQGTAEAFF.

This clone was recorded many times. The chain is built from TRBV6-1 and TRBJ1-1; the D gene is possibly TRBD1 (5 bases). CDR3 length: 15 amino acids. Germline CDR1 MNHNS, CDR2 SASEGT. Deletions cut 5 bases from V and 10 bases from J, with 23 bases between. The CDR3 reads CASSRGPELMGGAFF. The CDR3 DNA sequence: TGTGCCAGCAGTCGGGGACCGGAATTAATGGGGGGAGCTTTCTTT.

This clone was counted ten times or more. The CDR3 loop reads CASSLGSGLNTGELFF. DNA for the CDR3: TGTGCCAGCAGCTTAGGATCAGGGCTAAACACCGGGGAGCTGTTTTTT. The gene calls are TRBV7-8 and TRBJ2-2; the D gene is possibly TRBD1 (5 bases). CDR1 is SGHVS and CDR2 is FQNEAQ in the germline V gene. The CDR3 spans 16 residues. V was trimmed by 1 base and J by 2 bases, leaving 11 bases between them. The complete variable domain, with remaining parts taken from reference TRBV7-8 and TRBJ2-2, reads GAGVSQSPRYKVAKRGQDVALRCDPISGHVSLFWYQQALGQGPEFLTYFQNEAQLDKSGLPSDRFFAERPEGSVSTLKIQRTQQEDSAVYLCASSLGSGLNTGELFFGEGSRLTVL.

This clone was detected many times. CDR3 protein: CASSIATSSRFVEQFF. For the CDR3, the DNA is TGTGCCAGTAGTATAGCGACTAGCTCAAGGTTTGTTGAGCAGTTCTTC. The chain carries TRBV19 and TRBJ2-1; TRBD2 agrees at 7 bases. V lost 1 base and J lost 9; bases outside the gene matches: 12. The CDR3 has 16 residues. Germline values: CDR1 LNHDA, CDR2 SQIVND (reference sequence).

On this clone: The junction does not match germline at one end; this may be a read error. The V call is TRBV7-6, the J call TRBJ1-1; D remains ambiguous. The germline CDR1 and CDR2 sequences are SGHVS and FNYEAQ. The CDR3 is 13 residues long. The DNA of the CDR3 is TGTGCCAGCAGCGTGTGTGGAGGCACTGAATCTTTCTTT. It translates to CASSVCGGTESFF.

This clone has at least ten counts. Here the CDR3 reads CASSHASTGGDEQYF. The CDR3 DNA is TGTGCCAGCAGCCACGCGTCGACAGGGGGCGACGAGCAGTACTTC. V and J are TRBV7-9 and TRBJ2-7; TRBD1 agrees at 10 bases. Unmatched junction bases numbered 9, after V lost 5 bases and J lost 5 bases. The CDR3 has 15 amino acids. Germline V lookup: CDR1 SEHNR, CDR2 FQNEAQ (reference sequence).

Many counts were recorded for this clone. This chain connects TRBV6-1 to TRBJ2-2, with 13 bases aligning to TRBD2. Germline CDR1 reads MNHNS; CDR2 reads SASEGT. The V gene end was trimmed by 6 bases and the J gene end by 4 bases; junction bases not matched to a gene: 2. The CDR3 sequence is 15 residues long. DNA of the CDR3: TGTGCCAGCAGGGGACTAGCGGGACCCACCGGGGAGCTGTTTTTT. Its protein is CASRGLAGPTGELFF.

Note on this clone: Being one base from a much bigger clone, this may be a read error. This sample includes further DNA sequences coding for the same CDR3. V and J are TRBV19 and TRBJ1-4; D may be TRBD1 (5 bases). In germline, CDR1 is LNHDA, CDR2 SQIVND (reference sequence). The CDR3 is made up of 15 amino acids. The CDR3 region is CASSLSGTVNEKLFF. The CDR3 DNA sequence: TGTGCCAGTAGTCTATCCGGGACCGTTAATGAAAAACTGTTCTTT.

This clone was seen many times. The V call is TRBV11-3, the J call TRBJ2-5; 8 nucleotides match TRBD1. The CDR3 runs to 15 residues. In germline, CDR1 is SGHNT, CDR2 YENEEA. V lost 5 bases, J lost 5 bases, and 10 bases stayed unmatched. The CDR3 DNA is TGTGCCAGCAGCCCACTTTACGGACAGGGCGAGACCCAGTACTTC. Translation: CASSPLYGQGETQYF.

A remark on this clone: A clone one base away is much larger, so this may be a read error. Distinct nucleotide sequences in the sample also encode this CDR3. V usage is TRBV19 and J usage is TRBJ2-7; 8 nucleotides line up with TRBD2. Germline loops: CDR1 LNHDA, CDR2 SQIVND (reference sequence). The length of the CDR3 is 12 residues. V shed 8 bases, J shed 7 bases, and the junction held 7 bases outside the gene matches. The CDR3 region is CASALGGGEQYV. The CDR3 coding sequence is TGTGCCAGTGCGCTCGGGGGGGGTGAGCAGTACGTC.

On this clone itself: Given a much more abundant clone one base away, this may be a read error. The chain links TRBV7-6 to TRBJ2-2; D not resolved. The CDR3 sequence is 13 residues long. Germline assignment: CDR1 SGHVS and CDR2 FNYEAQ. V lost 3 bases and J 4 bases, leaving 6 bases between the germline ends. CDR3 region: CASSLELTGELFF. The CDR3 nucleotides read TGTGCCAGCAGCTTGGAGCTCACCGGGGAGCTGTTTTTT.

This clone has ten or more counts. The chain carries TRBV6-5 and TRBJ2-7; D remains unclear. Germline values: CDR1 MNHEY, CDR2 SVGAGI. The length of the CDR3 is 15 residues. Trimming took 0 bases from V and 2 from J, leaving 11 bases between them. CDR3 region: CASSYSRLATYEQYF. The CDR3 DNA reads TGTGCCAGCAGTTACTCAAGACTGGCAACCTACGAGCAGTACTTC.

V and J are TRBV6-1 and TRBJ2-7; D unclear. Trimming took off 3 bases at V and 5 bases at J, with 5 bases between the two ends. CDR3 length: 11 residues. The germline V gene has CDR1 MNHNS and CDR2 SASEGT. The CDR3 coding sequence is TGTGCCAGCAGTGAGGTCGACGAGCAGTACTTC. It is translated as CASSEVDEQYF.

This clone was detected once. Germline and junction disagree at one end, which may indicate a read error. The chain combines TRBV11-2 with TRBJ2-2; perhaps TRBD2 as D (5 bases). The CDR3 loop spans 16 amino acids. Germline values: CDR1 SGHAT, CDR2 FQNNGV. This chain's CDR3 is CASSLNIHANTGDLFF. DNA of the CDR3: TGTGCCAGCAGCTTAAACATCCACGCGAACACCGGGGATCTGTTTTTT.

This chain links TRBV20-1 with TRBJ2-7; 10 nucleotides line up with TRBD2. Trimming at V came to 3 bases and at J to 4 bases, leaving 6 bases not matched to a gene. The CDR3 has 14 residues. Germline loops: CDR1 DFQATT, CDR2 SNEGSKA (reference sequence). The chain's CDR3 is CSASYGTSEYEQYF. The DNA of the CDR3 is TGCAGTGCTAGTTACGGGACTAGCGAGTACGAGCAGTACTTC.

This clone has at least ten counts. The rearrangement uses TRBV6-1 and TRBJ2-7; possibly TRBD2 for D (5 bases). The CDR3 sequence is 12 residues long. Trimming removed 10 bases from V and 2 bases from J, with 12 bases in between. Germline loops: CDR1 MNHNS, CDR2 SASEGT. CDR3 protein: CAIIGSAYEQYF. CDR3 nucleotides: TGTGCCATCATAGGTAGCGCCTACGAGCAGTACTTC.

This clone was counted ten times or more. V gene TRBV27 combines with J gene TRBJ2-2; 10 bases fit TRBD2. Germline CDR1 MNHEY, CDR2 SMNVEV (reference sequence). The CDR3 is 14 amino acids. V lost 6 bases and J lost 7; bases outside the gene matches: 5. The chain's CDR3 is CASSLLAGSGELFF. Here the CDR3 DNA reads TGTGCCAGCAGCCTACTAGCGGGAAGCGGGGAGCTGTTTTTT.

This clone was seen ten or more times. J is TRBJ1-5 and V is TRBV2; TRBD1 aligns across 9 bases. Unmatched junction bases numbered 11, after V lost 6 bases and J lost 11 bases. Germline CDR1 reads SNHLY; CDR2 reads FYNNEI. The CDR3 extends over 14 amino acids. CDR3 DNA: TGTGCCAGCAGCTTACAGGGGGCCGCAGAGTCCCAGCATTTT. Encoded protein: CASSLQGAAESQHF. The complete variable domain, with remaining parts taken from reference TRBV2 and TRBJ1-5, reads EPEVTQTPSHQVTQMGQEVILRCVPISNHLYFYWYRQILGQKVEFLVSFYNNEISEKSEIFDDQFSVERPDGSNFTLKIRSTKLEDSAMYFCASSLQGAAESQHFGDGTRLSIL.